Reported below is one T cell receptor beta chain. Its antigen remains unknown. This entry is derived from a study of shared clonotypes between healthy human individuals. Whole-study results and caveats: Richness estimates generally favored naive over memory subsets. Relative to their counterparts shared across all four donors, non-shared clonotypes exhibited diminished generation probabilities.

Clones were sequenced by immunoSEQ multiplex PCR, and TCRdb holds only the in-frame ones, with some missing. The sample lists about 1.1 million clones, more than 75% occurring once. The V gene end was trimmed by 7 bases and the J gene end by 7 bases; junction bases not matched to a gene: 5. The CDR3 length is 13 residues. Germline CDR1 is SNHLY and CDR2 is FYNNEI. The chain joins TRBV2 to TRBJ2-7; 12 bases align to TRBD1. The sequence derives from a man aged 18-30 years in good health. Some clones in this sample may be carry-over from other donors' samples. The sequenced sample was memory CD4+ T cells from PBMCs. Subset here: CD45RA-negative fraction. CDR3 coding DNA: TGTGCCAGCATCCGGGACAGGGGGCAAGAGCAGTACTTC. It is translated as CASIRDRGQEQYF.